This entry lists 2 T cell receptor beta chains sequenced from one sample in a study of cytomegalovirus exposure and HLA in healthy donors (dated by TCRdb to about 2017). The library was prepared using the immunoSEQ multiplex PCR assay. The multiplex PCR relied on a mix of 60 forward primers for TCR Vbeta segments and 13 reverse primers for TCR Jbeta segments. TCRdb took over this immuneACCESS table, retaining in-frame rearrangements with V and J assigned. Such tables are incomplete; in checked studies, under half of the missing clones stem from an unresolved V gene, and the remainder is unexplained. Across this sample there are around 140,000 clones, with 74% seen only once. The ten largest clones take up roughly 7.5% of the sample. Sequences were obtained from PBMCs. Every receptor here comes from a male donor in good health and CMV-seronegative.

This clone was picked up one time. The rearrangement links TRBV4-2 to TRBJ1-5, with 8 bases aligning to TRBD1. V was clipped by 2 bases and J by 5 bases; unmatched bases: 11. The CDR3 has 17 residues. CDR1 and CDR2 from the germline V gene are LGHNA and YNFKEQ. CDR3 residues: CASSQPPWTGTHQPQHF. CDR3 sequence (DNA): TGTGCCAGCAGCCAACCCCCTTGGACAGGGACCCATCAGCCCCAGCATTTT.

V is TRBV5-1 and J is TRBJ2-7; TRBD2 aligns across 11 bases. V was pared by 7 bases and J by 5 bases, with 8 bases of the junction left unmatched. The CDR3 is made up of 14 amino acids. Germline assignment: CDR1 SGHRS and CDR2 YFSETQ. The CDR3 DNA sequence: TGCGCCAGCTACCCGGTAGCGGGAGGGCACGAGCAGTACTTC. Protein: CASYPVAGGHEQYF.